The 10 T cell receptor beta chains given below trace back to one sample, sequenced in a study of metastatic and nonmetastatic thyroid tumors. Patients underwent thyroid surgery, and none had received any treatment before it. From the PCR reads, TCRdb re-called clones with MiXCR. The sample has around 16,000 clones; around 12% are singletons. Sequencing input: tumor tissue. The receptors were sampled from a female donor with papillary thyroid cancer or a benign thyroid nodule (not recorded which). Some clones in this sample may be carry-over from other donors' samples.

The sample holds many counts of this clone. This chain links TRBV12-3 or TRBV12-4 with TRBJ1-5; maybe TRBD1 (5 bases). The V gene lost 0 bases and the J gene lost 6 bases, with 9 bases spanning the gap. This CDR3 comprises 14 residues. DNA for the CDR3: TGTGCCAGCAGTTTAGCCGCAGGGATTCAGCCCCAGCATTTT. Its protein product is CASSLAAGIQPQHF.

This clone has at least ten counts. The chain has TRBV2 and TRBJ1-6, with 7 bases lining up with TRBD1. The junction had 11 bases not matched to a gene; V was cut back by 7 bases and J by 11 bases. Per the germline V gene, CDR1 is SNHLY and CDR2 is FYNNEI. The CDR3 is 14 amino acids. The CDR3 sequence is CASTERGQRPPLHF. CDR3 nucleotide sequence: TGTGCCAGCACTGAGAGGGGACAGAGGCCACCCCTCCACTTT.

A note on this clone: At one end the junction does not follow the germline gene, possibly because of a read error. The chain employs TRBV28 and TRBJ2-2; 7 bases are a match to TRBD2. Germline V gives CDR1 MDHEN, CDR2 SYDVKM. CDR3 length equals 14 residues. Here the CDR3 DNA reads TGTGCCAGCAGTCCCTCTAGCGCAAGCGGGGATCTGTTTTTT. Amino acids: CASSPSSASGDLFF.

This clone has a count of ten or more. CDR3 DNA: TGCAGTGCTAGAGAGTGGGGGTGGGACAATCAGCCCCAGCATTTT. Residues: CSAREWGWDNQPQHF. This chain joins TRBV20-1 and TRBJ1-5; tentatively, D is TRBD1 (5 bases). The V and J ends lost 0 bases and 3 bases respectively, with 12 bases between them. The CDR3 sequence is 15 residues long. Germline V gives CDR1 DFQATT, CDR2 SNEGSKA (reference sequence).

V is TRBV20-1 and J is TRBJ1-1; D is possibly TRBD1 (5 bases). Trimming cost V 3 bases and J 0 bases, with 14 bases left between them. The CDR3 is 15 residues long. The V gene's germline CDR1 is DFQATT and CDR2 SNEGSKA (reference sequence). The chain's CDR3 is CSASQGGEMNTEAFF. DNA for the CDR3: TGCAGTGCTAGTCAGGGAGGCGAGATGAACACTGAAGCTTTCTTT.

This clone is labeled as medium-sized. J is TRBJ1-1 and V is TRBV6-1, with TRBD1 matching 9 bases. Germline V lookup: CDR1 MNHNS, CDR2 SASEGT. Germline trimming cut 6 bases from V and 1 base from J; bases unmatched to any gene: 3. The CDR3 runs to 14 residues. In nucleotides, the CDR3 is TGTGCCAGCAGAGGACAGGGGAAGAACACTGAAGCTTTCTTT. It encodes CASRGQGKNTEAFF.

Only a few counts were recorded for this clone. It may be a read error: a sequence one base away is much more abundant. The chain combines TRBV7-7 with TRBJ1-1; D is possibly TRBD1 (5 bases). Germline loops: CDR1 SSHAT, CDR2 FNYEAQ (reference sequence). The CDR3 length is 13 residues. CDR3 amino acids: CEYGALSCTGAFF. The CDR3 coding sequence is TGTGAGTACGGGGCGTTATCATGCACTGGAGCTTTCTTT.

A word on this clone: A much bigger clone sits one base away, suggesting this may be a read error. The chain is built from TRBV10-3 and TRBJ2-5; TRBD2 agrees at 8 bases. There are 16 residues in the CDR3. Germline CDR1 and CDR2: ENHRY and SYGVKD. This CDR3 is CAISEDGSGGLETHYF. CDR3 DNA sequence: TGTGCCATCAGTGAGGATGGGAGCGGGGGCTTGGAGACCCATTACTTC.

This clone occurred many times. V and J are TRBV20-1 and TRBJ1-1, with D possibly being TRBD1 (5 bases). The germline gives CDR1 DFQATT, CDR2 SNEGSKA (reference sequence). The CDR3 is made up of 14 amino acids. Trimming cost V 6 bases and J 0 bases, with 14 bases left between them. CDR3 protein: CSAVGAGLNTEAFF. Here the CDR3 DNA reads TGCAGTGCCGTAGGTGCAGGGCTGAACACTGAAGCTTTCTTT.

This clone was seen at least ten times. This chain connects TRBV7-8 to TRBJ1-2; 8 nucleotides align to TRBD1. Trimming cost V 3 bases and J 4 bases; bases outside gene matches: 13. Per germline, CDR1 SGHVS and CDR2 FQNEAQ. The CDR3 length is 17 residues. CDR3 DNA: TGTGCCAGCAGCTTCAGCATGGGCAGGGGGCGGAGCTATGGCTACACCTTC. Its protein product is CASSFSMGRGRSYGYTF.